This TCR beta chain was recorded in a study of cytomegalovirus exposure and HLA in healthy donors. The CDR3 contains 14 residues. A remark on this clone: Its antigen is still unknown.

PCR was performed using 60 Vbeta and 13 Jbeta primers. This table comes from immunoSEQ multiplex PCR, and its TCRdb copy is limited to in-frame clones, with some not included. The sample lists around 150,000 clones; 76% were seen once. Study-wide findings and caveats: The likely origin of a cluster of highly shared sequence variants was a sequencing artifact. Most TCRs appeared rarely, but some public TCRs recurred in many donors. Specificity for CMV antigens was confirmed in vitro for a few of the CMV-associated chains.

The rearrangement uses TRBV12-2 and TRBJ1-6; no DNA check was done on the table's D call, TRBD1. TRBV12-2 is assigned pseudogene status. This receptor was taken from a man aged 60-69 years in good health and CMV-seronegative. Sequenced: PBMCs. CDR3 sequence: CASRLTRSWASLHF. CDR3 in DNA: TGTGCAAGTCGCTTAACCCGAAGCTGGGCGTCCCTCCACTTT.